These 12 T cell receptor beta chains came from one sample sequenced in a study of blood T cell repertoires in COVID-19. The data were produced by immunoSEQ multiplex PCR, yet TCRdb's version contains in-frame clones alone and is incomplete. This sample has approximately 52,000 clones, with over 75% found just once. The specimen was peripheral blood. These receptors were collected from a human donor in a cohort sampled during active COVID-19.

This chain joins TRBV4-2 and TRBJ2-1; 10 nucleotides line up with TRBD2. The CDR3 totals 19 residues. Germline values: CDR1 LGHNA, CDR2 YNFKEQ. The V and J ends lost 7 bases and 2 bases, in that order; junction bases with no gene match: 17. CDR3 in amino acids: CASNNGGLLAGGPYNEQFF. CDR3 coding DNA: TGTGCCAGCAATAACGGGGGGTTGTTAGCGGGAGGCCCCTACAATGAGCAGTTCTTC.

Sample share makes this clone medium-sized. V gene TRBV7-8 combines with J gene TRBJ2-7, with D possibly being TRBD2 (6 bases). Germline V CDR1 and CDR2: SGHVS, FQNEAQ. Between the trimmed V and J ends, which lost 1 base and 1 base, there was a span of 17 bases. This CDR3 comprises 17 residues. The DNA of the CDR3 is TGTGCCAGCAGCTTAGGGGTTCGGCTAGCGCTTTCCTACGAGCAGTACTTC. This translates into CASSLGVRLALSYEQYF.

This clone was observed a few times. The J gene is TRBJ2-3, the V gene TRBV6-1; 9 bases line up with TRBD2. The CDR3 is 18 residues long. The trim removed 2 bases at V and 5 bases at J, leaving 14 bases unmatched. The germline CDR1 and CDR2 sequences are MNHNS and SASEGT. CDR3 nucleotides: TGTGCCAGCAGTGAACGGCCTAGCGGGATATCGGGGCGAGATACGCAGTATTTT. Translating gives CASSERPSGISGRDTQYF.

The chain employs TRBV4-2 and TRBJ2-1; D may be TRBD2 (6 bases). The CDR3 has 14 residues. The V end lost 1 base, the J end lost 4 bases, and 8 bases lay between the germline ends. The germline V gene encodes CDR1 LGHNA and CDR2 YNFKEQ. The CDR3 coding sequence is TGTGCCAGCAGCCAAGGGGGACTTTACAATGAGCAGTTCTTC. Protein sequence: CASSQGGLYNEQFF.

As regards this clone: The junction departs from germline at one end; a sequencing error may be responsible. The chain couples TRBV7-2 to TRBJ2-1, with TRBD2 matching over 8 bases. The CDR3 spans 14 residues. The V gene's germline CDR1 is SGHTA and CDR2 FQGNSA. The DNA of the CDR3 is TGTGCCAGCAGCGTAGCGGGGCCGAGCAATGAGCAGTTCTTC. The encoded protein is CASSVAGPSNEQFF.

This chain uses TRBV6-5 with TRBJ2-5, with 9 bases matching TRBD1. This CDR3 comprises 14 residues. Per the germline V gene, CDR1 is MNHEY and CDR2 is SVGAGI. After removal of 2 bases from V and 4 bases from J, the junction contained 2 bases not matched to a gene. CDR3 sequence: CASSYETGGETQYF. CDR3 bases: TGTGCCAGCAGTTACGAGACAGGGGGAGAGACCCAGTACTTC.

CDR3 residues: CASKAGVNSPLHF. The CDR3 DNA follows: TGTGCCAGCAAGGCGGGGGTTAATTCACCCCTCCACTTT. V usage is TRBV2 and J usage is TRBJ1-6, with D perhaps TRBD1 (5 bases). Germline V gene lookup returns CDR1 SNHLY and CDR2 FYNNEI. The CDR3 is made up of 13 amino acids. Trimming left V 7 bases short and J 6 bases short, with 10 bases between.

The CDR3 loop reads CASSHRAGYGYTF. The CDR3 coding sequence is TGTGCCAGCAGCCACCGTGCCGGCTATGGCTACACCTTC. This rearrangement joins TRBV3-1 (or the pseudogene TRBV3-2) to TRBJ1-2; the D is unclear. The germline gives CDR1 LGHDT, CDR2 YNNKEL (reference sequence). The CDR3 is 13 residues long. The V end was cut by 3 bases, the J end by 4 bases, with 9 bases between.

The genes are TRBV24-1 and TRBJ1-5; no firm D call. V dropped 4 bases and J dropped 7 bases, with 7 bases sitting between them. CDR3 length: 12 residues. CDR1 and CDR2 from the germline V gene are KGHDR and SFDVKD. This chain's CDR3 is CATSDQMQPQHF. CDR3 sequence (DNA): TGTGCCACCAGTGACCAGATGCAGCCCCAGCATTTT.

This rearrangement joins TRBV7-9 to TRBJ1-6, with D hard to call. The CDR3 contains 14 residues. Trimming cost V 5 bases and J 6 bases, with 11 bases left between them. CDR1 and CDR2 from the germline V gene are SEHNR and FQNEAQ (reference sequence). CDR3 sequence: CASSLTPPNSPLHF. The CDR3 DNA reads TGTGCCAGCAGCCTAACCCCTCCTAATTCACCCCTCCACTTT.

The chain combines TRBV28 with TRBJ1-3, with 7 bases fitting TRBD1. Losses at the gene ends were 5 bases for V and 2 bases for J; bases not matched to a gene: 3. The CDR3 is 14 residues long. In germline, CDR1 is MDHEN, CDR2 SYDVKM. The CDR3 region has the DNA TGTGCCAGCAGTCGCCAGGGGGCTGGAAACACCATATATTTT. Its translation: CASSRQGAGNTIYF.

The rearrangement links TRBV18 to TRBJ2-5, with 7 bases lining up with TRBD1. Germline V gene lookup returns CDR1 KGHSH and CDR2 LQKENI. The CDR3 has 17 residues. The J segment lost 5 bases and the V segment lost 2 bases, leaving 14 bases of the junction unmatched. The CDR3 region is CASSPRSSGQFFETQYF. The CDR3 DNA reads TGTGCCAGCTCACCAAGGTCGTCGGGACAGTTTTTTGAGACCCAGTACTTC.